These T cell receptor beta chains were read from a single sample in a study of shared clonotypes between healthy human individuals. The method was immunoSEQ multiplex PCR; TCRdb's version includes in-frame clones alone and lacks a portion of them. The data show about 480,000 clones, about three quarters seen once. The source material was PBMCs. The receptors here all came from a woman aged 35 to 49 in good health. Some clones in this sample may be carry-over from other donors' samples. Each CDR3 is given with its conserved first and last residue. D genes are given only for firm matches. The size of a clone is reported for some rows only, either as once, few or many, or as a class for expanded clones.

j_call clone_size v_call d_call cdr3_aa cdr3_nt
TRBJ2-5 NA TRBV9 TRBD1 CASSTGDRGPQETQYF TGTGCCAGCAGCACTGGGGACAGGGGGCCCCAAGAGACCCAGTACTTC
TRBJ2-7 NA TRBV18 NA CASSPGGPPYEQYF TGTGCCAGCTCACCAGGAGGTCCTCCCTACGAGCAGTACTTC
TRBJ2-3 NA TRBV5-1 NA CASSVGTRQSTDTQYF TGCGCCAGCAGCGTCGGGACACGCCAAAGCACAGATACGCAGTATTTT
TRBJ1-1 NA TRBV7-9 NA CASSLAFGQNTEAFF TGTGCCAGCAGCTTAGCGTTCGGGCAGAACACTGAAGCTTTCTTT
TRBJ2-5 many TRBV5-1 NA CASSGPRDQETQYF TGCGCCAGCAGCGGACCGAGGGATCAAGAGACCCAGTACTTC
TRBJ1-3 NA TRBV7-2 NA CASSRDRGNTIYF TGTGCCAGCAGCCGGGACCGAGGAAACACCATATATTTT
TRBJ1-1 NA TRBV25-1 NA CASSEWGERDTEAFF TGTGCCAGCAGTGAATGGGGAGAAAGGGACACTGAAGCTTTCTTT
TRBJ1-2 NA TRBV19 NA CASSPRHYGYTF TGTGCCAGTAGTCCCCGCCACTATGGCTACACCTTC
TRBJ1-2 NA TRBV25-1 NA CASSELGWGSVGYTF TGTGCCAGCAGTGAATTAGGGTGGGGCAGCGTGGGCTACACCTTC
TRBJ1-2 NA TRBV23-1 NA CASSQSPIRNYGYTF TGCGCCAGCAGTCAATCTCCGATTAGGAACTATGGCTACACCTTC
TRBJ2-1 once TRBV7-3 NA CASSSGRTASGVNEQFF TGTGCCAGCAGCTCCGGTCGGACTGCCTCTGGAGTCAATGAGCAGTTCTTC
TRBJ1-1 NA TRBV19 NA CASSINPGANTEAFF TGTGCCAGTAGTATCAACCCCGGTGCTAACACTGAAGCTTTCTTT
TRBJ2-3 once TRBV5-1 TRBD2 CASSTRGLAGILASTDTQYF TGCGCCAGCAGCACCAGGGGACTAGCGGGAATACTGGCTAGCACAGATACGCAGTATTTT
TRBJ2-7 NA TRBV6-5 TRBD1 CASSLADRMLYEQYF TGTGCCAGCAGTTTGGCGGACAGGATGCTGTACGAGCAGTACTTC
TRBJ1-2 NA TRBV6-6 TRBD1 CASSYPDRGDYGYTF TGTGCCAGCAGTTACCCCGACAGGGGAGACTATGGCTACACCTTC
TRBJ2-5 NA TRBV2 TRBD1 CASTEGRVQGSRETQYF TGTGCCAGCACCGAAGGCCGTGTACAGGGGTCTAGGGAGACCCAGTACTTC
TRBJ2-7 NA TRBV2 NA CAGGQEIYEQYF TGTGCCGGCGGGCAGGAAATCTACGAGCAGTACTTC
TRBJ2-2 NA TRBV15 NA CATSRFNGGELFF TGTGCCACCAGCAGGTTTAATGGCGGGGAGCTGTTTTTT
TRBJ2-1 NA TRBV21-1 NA CASSFTRESLNNEQFF TGTGCCAGCAGCTTCACGCGGGAGTCCCTTAACAATGAGCAGTTCTTC
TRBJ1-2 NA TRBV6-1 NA CASSEVGAAFGYTF TGTGCCAGCAGTGAAGTTGGGGCAGCCTTTGGCTACACCTTC
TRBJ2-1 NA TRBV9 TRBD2 CASSVEASGAYNEQFF TGTGCCAGCAGCGTAGAGGCTAGCGGGGCCTACAATGAGCAGTTCTTC
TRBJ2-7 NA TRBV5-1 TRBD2 CASSLGAGDSYEQYF TGCGCCAGCAGCTTGGGAGCGGGAGACTCGTACGAGCAGTACTTC
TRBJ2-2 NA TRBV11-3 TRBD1 CASSPGQAGELFF TGTGCCAGCAGCCCCGGACAGGCCGGGGAGCTGTTTTTT
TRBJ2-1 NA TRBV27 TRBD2 CASTVTSGRYNEQFF TGTGCCAGCACCGTTACTAGCGGGAGATACAATGAGCAGTTCTTC
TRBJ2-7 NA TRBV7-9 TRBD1 CASSLPTLRPGQGPYEQYF TGTGCCAGCAGCCTCCCAACCCTACGTCCGGGACAGGGCCCCTACGAGCAGTACTTC
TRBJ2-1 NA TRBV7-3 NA CASSRSPEDEQFF TGTGCCAGCAGCCGTTCTCCCGAAGATGAGCAGTTCTTC
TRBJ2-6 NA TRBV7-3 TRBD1 CASSSARDRYSGANVLTF TGTGCCAGCAGCTCCGCACGGGACAGGTACTCTGGGGCCAACGTCCTGACTTTC
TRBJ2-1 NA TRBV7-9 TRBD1 CASSLLGQGSSYNEQFF TGTGCCAGCAGCTTACTAGGACAGGGAAGCTCCTACAATGAGCAGTTCTTC
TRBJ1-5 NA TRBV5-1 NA CASSLDANQPQHF TGCGCCAGCAGCTTGGACGCGAATCAGCCCCAGCATTTT
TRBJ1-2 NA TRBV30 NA CAWSVLSGGYTF TGTGCCTGGAGTGTACTGTCGGGGGGCTACACCTTC
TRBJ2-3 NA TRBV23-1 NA CASSQPSDTQYF TGCGCCAGCAGTCAACCATCAGATACGCAGTATTTT
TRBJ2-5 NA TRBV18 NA CASSPPWSTPQETQYF TGTGCCAGCTCACCACCGTGGTCTACCCCCCAAGAGACCCAGTACTTC
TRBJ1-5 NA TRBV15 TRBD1 CATSRDGTGYQPQHF TGTGCCACCAGCAGAGACGGGACAGGATATCAGCCCCAGCATTTT
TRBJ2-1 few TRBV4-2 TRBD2 CASSQDLAGVGNEQFF TGTGCCAGCAGCCAAGACCTAGCGGGAGTGGGCAATGAGCAGTTCTTC
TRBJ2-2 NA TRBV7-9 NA CASSLTSFTGELFF TGTGCCAGCAGCTTGACTAGTTTCACCGGGGAGCTGTTTTTT
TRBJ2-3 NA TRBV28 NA CASSPGGPTDTQYF TGTGCCAGCAGTCCTGGGGGACCCACAGATACGCAGTATTTT
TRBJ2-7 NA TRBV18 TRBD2 CASSATSGSSYEQYF TGTGCCAGCTCAGCCACTAGCGGGAGCTCCTACGAGCAGTACTTC
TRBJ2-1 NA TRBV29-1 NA CSVDLQATEQFF TGCAGCGTTGACTTGCAGGCCACAGAGCAGTTCTTC
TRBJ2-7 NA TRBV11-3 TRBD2 CASSPGLGSIEQYF TGTGCCAGCAGCCCGGGACTAGGATCGATCGAGCAGTACTTC
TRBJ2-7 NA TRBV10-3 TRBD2 CATGLAGSSYAQYF TGTGCCACGGGACTAGCGGGCTCATCCTACGCGCAGTACTTC
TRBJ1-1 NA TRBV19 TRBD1 CASTNPTGKTEAFF TGTGCCAGTACCAATCCGACAGGGAAGACTGAAGCTTTCTTT
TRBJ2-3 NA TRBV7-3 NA CASSLRLGPITSTDTQYF TGTGCCAGCAGCTTGAGGCTAGGGCCCATCACTAGCACAGATACGCAGTATTTT
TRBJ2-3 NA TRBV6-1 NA CASGYRTGIPDTQYF TGTGCCAGCGGATATAGAACAGGGATTCCAGATACGCAGTATTTT
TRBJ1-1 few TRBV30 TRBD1 CAWSLQGSEAFF TGTGCCTGGAGTTTACAGGGGAGTGAAGCTTTCTTT
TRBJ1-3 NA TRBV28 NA CATEGNTIYF TGTGCCACCGAGGGAAACACCATATATTTT